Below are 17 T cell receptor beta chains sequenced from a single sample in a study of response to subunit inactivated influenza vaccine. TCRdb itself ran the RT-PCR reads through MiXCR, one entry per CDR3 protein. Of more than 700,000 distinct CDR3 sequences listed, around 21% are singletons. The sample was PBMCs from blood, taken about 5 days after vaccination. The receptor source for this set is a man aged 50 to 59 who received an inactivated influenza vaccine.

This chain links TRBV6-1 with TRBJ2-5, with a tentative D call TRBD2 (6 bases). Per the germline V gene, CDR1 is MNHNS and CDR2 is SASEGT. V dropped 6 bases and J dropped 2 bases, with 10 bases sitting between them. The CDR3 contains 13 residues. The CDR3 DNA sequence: TGTGCCAGCAGGTGGACTAAACAAGAGACCCAGTACTTC. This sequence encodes CASRWTKQETQYF.

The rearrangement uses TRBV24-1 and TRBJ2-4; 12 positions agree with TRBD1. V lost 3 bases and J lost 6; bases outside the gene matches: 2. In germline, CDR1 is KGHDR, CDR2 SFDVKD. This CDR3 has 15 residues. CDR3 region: CATSDTGQGANIQYF. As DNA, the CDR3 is TGTGCCACCAGTGATACGGGACAGGGGGCAAACATTCAGTACTTC.

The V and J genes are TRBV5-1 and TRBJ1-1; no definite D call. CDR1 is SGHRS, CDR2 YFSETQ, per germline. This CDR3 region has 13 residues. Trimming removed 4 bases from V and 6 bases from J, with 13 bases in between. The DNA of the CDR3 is TGCGCCAGCAGCCTGTCCGGACGTCCTGAAGCTTTCTTT. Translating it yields CASSLSGRPEAFF.

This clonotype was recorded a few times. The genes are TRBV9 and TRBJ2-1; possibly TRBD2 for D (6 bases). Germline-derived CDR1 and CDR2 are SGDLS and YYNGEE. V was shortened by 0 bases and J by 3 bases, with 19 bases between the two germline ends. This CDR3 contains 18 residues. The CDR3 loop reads CASSVGRRGTGVYNEQFF. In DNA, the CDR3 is TGTGCCAGCAGCGTAGGTAGGAGGGGCACAGGAGTCTACAATGAGCAGTTCTTC.

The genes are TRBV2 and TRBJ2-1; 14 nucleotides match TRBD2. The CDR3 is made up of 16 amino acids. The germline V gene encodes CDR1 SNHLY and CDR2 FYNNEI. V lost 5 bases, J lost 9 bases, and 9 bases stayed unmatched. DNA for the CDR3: TGTGCCAGCAGTCCCAGGACTAGCGGGGGGTTCAGTGAGCAGTTCTTC. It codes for CASSPRTSGGFSEQFF.

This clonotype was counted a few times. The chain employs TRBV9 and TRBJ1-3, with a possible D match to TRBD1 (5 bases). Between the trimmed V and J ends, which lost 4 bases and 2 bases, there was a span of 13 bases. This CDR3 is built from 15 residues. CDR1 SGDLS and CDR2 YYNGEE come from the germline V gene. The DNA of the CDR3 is TGTGCCAGCAGCCTCCAACGGACACCTGGAAACACCATATATTTT. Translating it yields CASSLQRTPGNTIYF.

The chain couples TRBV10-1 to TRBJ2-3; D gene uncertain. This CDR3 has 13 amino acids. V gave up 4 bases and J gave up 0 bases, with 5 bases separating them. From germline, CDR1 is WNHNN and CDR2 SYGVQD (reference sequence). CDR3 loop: CASSVLSTDTQYF. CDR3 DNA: TGCGCCAGCAGTGTGCTGAGCACAGATACGCAGTATTTT.

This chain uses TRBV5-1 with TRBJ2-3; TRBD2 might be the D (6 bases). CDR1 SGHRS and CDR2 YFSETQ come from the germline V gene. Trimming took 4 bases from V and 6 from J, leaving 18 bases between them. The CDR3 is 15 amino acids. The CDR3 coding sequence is TGCGCCAGCAGCCCCCTTCCCGGAGGGTCCGATACGCAGTATTTT. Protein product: CASSPLPGGSDTQYF.

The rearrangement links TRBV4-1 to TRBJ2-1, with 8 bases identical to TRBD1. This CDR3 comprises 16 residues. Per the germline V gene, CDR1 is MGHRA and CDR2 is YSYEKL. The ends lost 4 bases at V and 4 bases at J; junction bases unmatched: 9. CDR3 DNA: TGCGCCAGCAGCCCAGAAGGGGACAGGTCTTACAATGAGCAGTTCTTC. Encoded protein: CASSPEGDRSYNEQFF.

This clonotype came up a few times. Written as DNA, the CDR3 is TGTGCCAGCAGCTTGATATTGGACAGGGACTACGAGCAGTACTTC. Translated: CASSLILDRDYEQYF. The V gene is TRBV5-5, the J gene TRBJ2-7; 8 bases fit TRBD1. The CDR3 has 15 residues. V lost 1 base, J lost 3 bases, and 6 bases stayed unmatched. Per the germline V gene, CDR1 is SGHKS and CDR2 is YYEKEE (reference sequence).

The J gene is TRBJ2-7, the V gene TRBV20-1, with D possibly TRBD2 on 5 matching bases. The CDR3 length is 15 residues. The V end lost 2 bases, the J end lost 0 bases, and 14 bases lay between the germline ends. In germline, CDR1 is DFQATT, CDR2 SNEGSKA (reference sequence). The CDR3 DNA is TGCAGTGCTAGAAACCCCAGGAGGAGCTCCTACGAGCAGTACTTC. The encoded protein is CSARNPRRSSYEQYF.

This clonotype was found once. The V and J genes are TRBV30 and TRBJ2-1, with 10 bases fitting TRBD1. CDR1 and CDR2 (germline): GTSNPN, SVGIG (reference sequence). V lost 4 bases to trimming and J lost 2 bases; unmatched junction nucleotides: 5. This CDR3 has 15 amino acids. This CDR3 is CAWTRQGAPYNEQFF. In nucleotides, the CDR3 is TGTGCCTGGACCAGACAGGGGGCCCCCTACAATGAGCAGTTCTTC.

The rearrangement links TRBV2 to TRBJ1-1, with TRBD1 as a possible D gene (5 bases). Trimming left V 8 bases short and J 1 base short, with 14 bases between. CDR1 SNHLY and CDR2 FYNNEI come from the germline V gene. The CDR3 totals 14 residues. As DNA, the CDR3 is TGTGCCAGCGGTTGGGACGGACCGAACACTGAAGCTTTCTTT. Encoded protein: CASGWDGPNTEAFF.

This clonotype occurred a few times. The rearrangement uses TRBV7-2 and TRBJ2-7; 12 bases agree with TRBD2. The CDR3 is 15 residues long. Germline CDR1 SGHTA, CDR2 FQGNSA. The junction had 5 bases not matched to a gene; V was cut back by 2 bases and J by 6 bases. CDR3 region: CASSLLLTSGSEQYF. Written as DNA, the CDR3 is TGTGCCAGCAGCTTATTATTGACTAGCGGGAGCGAGCAGTACTTC. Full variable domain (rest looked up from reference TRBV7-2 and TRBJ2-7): GAGVSQSPSNKVTEKGKDVELRCDPISGHTALYWYRQSLGQGLEFLIYFQGNSAPDKSGLPSDRFSAERTGGSVSTLTIQRTQQEDSAVYLCASSLLLTSGSEQYFGPGTRLTVT.

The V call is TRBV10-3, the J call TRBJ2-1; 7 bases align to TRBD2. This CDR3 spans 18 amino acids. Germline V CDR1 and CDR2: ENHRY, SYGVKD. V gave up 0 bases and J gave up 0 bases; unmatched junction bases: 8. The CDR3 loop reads CAISESGGGAVSYNEQFF. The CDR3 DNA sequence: TGTGCCATCAGTGAGTCGGGGGGAGGGGCCGTCTCCTACAATGAGCAGTTCTTC.

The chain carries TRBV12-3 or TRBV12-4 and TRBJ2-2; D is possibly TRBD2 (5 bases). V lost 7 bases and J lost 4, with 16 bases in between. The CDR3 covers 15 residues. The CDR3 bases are TGTGCCAGCATTCGAGGTGGGGAGCGCACCGGGGAGCTGTTTTTT. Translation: CASIRGGERTGELFF.

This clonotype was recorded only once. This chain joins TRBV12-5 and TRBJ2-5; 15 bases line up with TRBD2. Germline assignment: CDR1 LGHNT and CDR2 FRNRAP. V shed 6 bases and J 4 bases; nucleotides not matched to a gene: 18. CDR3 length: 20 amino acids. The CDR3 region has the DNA TGTGCTAGTGGATCAACTGGGACTAGCGGGAGGCCGCTGTCGCCAGAGACCCAGTACTTC. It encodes CASGSTGTSGRPLSPETQYF.